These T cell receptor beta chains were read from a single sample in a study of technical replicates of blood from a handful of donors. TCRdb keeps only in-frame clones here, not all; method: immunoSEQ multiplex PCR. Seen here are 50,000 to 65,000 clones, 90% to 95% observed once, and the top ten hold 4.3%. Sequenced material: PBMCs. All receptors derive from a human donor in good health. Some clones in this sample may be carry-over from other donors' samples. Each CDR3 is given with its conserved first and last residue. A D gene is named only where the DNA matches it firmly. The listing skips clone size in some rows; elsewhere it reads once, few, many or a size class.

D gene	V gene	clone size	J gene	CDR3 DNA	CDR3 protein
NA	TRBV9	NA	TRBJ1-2	TGTGCCAGCAGCGTCGGAGGGGTGGGTGGCTACACCTTC	CASSVGGVGGYTF
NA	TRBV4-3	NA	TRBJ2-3	TGCGCCAGCAGCCAAGATAGCATGGGTTTGAGTACGCAGTATTTT	CASSQDSMGLSTQYF
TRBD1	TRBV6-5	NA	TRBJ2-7	TGTGCCAGCAGTTACTCGGGGACAGGGTTTTACGAGCAGTACTTC	CASSYSGTGFYEQYF
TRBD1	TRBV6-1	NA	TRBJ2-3	TGTGCCAGCCAGAAAGGGGGCGCGGGCACAGATACGCAGTATTTT	CASQKGGAGTDTQYF
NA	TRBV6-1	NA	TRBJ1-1	TGTGCCAGCAGTGTAGGACTCGGCGGAGCTTTCTTT	CASSVGLGGAFF
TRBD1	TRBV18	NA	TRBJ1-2	TGTGCCAGCAGCACCCGACAGGGGGCCGGTGGCTACACCTTC	CASSTRQGAGGYTF
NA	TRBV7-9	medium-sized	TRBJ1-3	TGTGCCAGCAGCCCCGGTGGACAGAACACCATATATTTT	CASSPGGQNTIYF
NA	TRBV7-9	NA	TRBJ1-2	TGTGCCAGCAGCTTAAGCAGGGCAAACTATGGCTACACCTTC	CASSLSRANYGYTF
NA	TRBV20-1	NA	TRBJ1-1	TGCAGTGCTAGAGGCTCGGAGACCGCTTTCTTT	CSARGSETAFF
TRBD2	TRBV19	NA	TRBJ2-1	TGTGCCACCTCTCTAGCGGGGGGAGACAATGAGCAGTTCTTC	CATSLAGGDNEQFF
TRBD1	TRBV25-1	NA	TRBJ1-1	TGTGCCAGCAGTGATCTCTACCTTGACAGGGGGAACACTGAAGCTTTCTTT	CASSDLYLDRGNTEAFF
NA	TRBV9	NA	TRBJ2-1	TGTGCCAGCAGCGTAGCAGGGGACAATGAGCAGTTCTTC	CASSVAGDNEQFF
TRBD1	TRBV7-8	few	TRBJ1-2	TGTGCCAGCAGCTTAGCGTTGGTGTGGGGGGACAGAAGTAACTATGGCTACACCTTC	CASSLALVWGDRSNYGYTF
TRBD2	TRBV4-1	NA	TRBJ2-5	TGCGCCAGCAGCCAGCAGGAAACCGGGACTACCCTTAACCAGTACTTC	CASSQQETGTTLNQYF
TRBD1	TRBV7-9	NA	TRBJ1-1	TGTGCCAGCAGCCCCGAGACAGGGGTCACTGAAGCTTTCTTT	CASSPETGVTEAFF
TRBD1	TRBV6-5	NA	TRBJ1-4	TGTGCCAGCAGTCAAGGACAGGGGACAAATGAAAAACTGTTTTTT	CASSQGQGTNEKLFF
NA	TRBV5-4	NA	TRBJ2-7	TGTGCCAGCAGCGGGCAGGGCTACGAGCAGTACTTC	CASSGQGYEQYF
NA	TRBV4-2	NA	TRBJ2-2	TGTGCCAGCAGCCAGTTAGCGGAGCCGAACACCGGGGAGCTGTTTTTT	CASSQLAEPNTGELFF
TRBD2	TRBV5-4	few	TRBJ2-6	TGTGCCAGCAGCTTGGCCGGTCTAGCGGGTTACTCTGGGGCCAACGTCCTGACTTTC	CASSLAGLAGYSGANVLTF
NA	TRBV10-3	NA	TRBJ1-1	TGTGCCATCAGTTTGACAGGAATGAACACTGAAGCTTTCTTT	CAISLTGMNTEAFF
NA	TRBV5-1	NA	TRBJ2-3	TGCGCCAGCAGCACAGGGAGCACAGATACGCAGTATTTT	CASSTGSTDTQYF
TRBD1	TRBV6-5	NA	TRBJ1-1	TGTGCCAGCACCAGACAGGGAATCACTGAAGCTTTCTTT	CASTRQGITEAFF
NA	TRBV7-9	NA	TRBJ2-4	TGTGCCAGCAGCTTAGCGCCGGGGGAGGCCAAAAACATTCAGTACTTC	CASSLAPGEAKNIQYF
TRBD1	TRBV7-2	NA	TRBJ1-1	TGTGCCAGCAGCCGAGCCCCCGGGACAGGGGGTATGAACACTGAAGCTTTCTTT	CASSRAPGTGGMNTEAFF
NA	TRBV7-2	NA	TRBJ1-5	TGTGCCAGCAGCCCCGGGGACAATCAGCCCCAGCATTTT	CASSPGDNQPQHF